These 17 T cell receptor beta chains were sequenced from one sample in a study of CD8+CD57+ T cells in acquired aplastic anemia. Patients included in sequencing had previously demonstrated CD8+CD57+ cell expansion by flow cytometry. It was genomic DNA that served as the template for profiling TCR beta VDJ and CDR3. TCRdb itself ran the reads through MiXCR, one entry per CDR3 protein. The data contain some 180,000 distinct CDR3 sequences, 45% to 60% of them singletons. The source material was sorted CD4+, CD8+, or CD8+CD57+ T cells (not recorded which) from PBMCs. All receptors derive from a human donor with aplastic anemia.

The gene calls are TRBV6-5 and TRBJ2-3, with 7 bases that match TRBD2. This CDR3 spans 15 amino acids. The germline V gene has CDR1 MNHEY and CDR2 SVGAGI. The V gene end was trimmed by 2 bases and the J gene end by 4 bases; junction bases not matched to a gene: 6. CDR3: CASSYGPRGADTQYF. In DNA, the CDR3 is TGTGCCAGCAGTTACGGGCCCCGGGGGGCAGATACGCAGTATTTT.

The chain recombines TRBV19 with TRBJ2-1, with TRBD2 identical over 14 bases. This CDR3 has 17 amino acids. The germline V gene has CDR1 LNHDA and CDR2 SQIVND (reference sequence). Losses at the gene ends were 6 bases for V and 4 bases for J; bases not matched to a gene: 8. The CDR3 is CASSLVGLAGAYNEQFF. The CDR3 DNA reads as TGTGCCAGTAGCTTAGTGGGACTAGCGGGGGCTTACAATGAGCAGTTCTTC.

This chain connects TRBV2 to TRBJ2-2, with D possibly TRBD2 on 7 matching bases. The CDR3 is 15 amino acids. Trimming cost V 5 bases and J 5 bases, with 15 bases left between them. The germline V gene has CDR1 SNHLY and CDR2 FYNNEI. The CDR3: CASSFKGGWTGELFF. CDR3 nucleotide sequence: TGTGCCAGCAGTTTTAAGGGGGGGTGGACCGGGGAGCTGTTTTTT.

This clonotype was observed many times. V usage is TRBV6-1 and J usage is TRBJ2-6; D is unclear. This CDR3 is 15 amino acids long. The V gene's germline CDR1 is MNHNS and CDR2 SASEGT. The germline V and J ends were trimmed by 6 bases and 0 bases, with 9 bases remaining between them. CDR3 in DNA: TGTGCCAGCAGAAGCAGCACCTCTGGGGCCAACGTCCTGACTTTC. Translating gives CASRSSTSGANVLTF.

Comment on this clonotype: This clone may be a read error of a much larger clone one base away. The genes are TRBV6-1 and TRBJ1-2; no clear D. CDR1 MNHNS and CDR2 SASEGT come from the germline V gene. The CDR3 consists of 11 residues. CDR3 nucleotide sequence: TGTGCTACGGACGGAACCTATGGCTTCACCTTC. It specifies CATDGTYGFTF.

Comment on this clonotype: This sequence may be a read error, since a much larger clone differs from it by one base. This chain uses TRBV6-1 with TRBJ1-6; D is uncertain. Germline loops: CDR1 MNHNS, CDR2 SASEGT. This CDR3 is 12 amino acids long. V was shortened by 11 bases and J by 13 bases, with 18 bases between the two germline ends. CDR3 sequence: CAVTPLGFPLHF. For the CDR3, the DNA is TGTGCCGTCACCCCCCTTGGGTTTCCCCTCCACTTT.

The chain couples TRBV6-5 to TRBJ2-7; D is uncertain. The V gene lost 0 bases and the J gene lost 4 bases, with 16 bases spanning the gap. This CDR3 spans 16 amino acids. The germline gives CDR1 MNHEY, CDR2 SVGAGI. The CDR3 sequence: CASSYSRTSLGYEQYF. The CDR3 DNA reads TGTGCCAGCAGTTACTCACGGACCAGTCTGGGGTACGAGCAGTACTTC.

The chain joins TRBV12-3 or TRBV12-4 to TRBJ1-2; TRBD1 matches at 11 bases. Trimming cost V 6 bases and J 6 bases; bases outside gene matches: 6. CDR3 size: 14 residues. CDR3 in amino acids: CASSHGQGAHGYTF. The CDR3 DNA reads TGTGCCAGCAGCCACGGACAGGGGGCCCATGGCTACACCTTC.

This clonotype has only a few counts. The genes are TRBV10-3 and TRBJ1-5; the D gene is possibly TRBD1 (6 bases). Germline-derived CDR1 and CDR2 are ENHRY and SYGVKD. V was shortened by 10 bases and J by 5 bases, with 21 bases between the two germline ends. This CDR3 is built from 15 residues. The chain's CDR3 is CATQRGKAGDQPQHF. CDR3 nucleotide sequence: TGTGCCACCCAGAGGGGGAAAGCGGGGGATCAGCCCCAGCATTTT.

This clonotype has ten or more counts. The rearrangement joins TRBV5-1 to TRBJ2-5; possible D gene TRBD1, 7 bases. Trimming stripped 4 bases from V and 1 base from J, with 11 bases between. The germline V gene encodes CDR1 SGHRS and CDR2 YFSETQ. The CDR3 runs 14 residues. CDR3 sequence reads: CASSNQGGQETQYF. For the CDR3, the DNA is TGCGCCAGCAGCAACCAGGGGGGCCAAGAGACCCAGTACTTC.

The CDR3 is CATSRRGTGGDYEQYF. The CDR3 DNA reads TGTGCCACCAGCAGACGTGGGACAGGCGGGGACTACGAGCAGTACTTC. The chain is built from TRBV15 and TRBJ2-7, with 8 bases aligning to TRBD1. This CDR3 is 16 amino acids long. Trimming at V came to 2 bases and at J to 3 bases, leaving 9 bases not matched to a gene. Per germline, CDR1 LNHNV and CDR2 YYDKDF (reference sequence).

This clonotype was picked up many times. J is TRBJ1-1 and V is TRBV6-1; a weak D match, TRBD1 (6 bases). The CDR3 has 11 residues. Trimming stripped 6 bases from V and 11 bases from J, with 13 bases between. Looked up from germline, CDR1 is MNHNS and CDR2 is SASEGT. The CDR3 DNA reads TGTGCCAGCAGGGAACAGGGAGGGGCTTTCTTT. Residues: CASREQGGAFF.

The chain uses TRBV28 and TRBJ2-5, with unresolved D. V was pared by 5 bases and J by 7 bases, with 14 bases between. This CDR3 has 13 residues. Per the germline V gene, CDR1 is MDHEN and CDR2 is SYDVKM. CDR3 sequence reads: CASSPTGGATQYF. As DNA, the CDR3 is TGTGCCAGCAGTCCGACGGGCGGAGCGACCCAGTACTTC.

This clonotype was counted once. CDR3: CASSRRPGQGVGASPLHF. DNA of the CDR3: TGTGCCAGTAGTAGAAGACCGGGACAGGGTGTCGGCGCTTCACCCCTCCACTTT. The rearrangement uses TRBV19 and TRBJ1-6; 9 positions match TRBD1. Trimming at V came to 4 bases and at J to 9 bases, leaving 16 bases not matched to a gene. Germline loops: CDR1 LNHDA, CDR2 SQIVND (reference sequence). The CDR3 extends over 18 amino acids.

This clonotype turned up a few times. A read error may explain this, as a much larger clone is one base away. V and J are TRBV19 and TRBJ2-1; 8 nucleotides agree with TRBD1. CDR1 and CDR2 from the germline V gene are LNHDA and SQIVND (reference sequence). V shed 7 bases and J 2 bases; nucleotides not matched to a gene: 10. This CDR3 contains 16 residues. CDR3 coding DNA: TGTGCCAGTATTAGCAGGGGGCGCGGGACCTACAATGAGCAGTTCTTC. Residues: CASISRGRGTYNEQFF.

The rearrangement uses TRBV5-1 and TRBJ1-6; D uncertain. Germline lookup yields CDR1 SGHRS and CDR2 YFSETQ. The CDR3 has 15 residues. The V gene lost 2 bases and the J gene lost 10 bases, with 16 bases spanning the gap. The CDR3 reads CASSLPAGSASPLHF. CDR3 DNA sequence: TGCGCCAGCAGCTTACCAGCGGGGTCCGCGTCACCCCTCCACTTT.

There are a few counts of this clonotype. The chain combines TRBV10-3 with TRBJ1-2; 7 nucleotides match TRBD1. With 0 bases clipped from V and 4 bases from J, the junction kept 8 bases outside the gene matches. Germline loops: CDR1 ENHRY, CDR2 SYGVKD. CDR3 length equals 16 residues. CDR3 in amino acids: CAISESEGGLGYGYTF. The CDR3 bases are TGTGCCATCAGTGAGTCTGAAGGGGGCCTAGGCTATGGCTACACCTTC.